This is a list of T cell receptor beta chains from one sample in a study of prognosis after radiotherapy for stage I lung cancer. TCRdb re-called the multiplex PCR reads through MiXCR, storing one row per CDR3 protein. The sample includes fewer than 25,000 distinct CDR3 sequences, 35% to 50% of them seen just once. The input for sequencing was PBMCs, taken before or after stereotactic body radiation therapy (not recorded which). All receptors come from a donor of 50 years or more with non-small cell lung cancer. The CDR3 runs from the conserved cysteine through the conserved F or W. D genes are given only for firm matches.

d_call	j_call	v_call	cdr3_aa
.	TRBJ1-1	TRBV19	CASSPDTGFMNTEAFF
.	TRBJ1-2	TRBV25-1	CASSESKGYTF
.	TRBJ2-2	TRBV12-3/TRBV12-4	CASRTGSNTGELFF
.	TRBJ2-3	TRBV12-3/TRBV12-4	CASSLSLTDTQYF
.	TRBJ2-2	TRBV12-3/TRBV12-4	CASSLGASNTGELFF
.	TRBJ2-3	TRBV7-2	CASSFGDTQYF
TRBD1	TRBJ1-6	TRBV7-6	CASSQRTGGNSPLHF
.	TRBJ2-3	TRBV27	CASSTPPASGGTDTQYF
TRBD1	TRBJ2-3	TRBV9	CASSVGQGAMGTDTQYF
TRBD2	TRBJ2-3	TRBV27	CASSRRGGTDTQYF
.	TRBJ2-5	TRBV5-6	CASSLDPGSVGTQYF
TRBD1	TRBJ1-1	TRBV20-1	CSGQGGNTEAFF
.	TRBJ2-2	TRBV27	CASSSLRTVLNTGELFF
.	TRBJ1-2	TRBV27	CASSDPGFWGYTF
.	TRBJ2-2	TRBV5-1	CASSPGHLDSATGELFF
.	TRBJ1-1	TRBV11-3	CASSLDGSTEAFF
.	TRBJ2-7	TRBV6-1	CAIRGEGNYEQYF
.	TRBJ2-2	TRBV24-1	CATTGDDTGELFF
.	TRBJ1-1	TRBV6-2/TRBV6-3	CASSYSRPTYTEAFF
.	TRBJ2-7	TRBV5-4	CASRRADRGTNYEQYF
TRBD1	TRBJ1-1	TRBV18	CASSPLQGQAFF
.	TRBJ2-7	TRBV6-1	CASTLVPGAVEHYF
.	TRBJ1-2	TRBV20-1	CSARDPDGTNYGYTF
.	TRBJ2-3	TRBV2	CASSLGTYTDTQYF
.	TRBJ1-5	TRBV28	CASSLNQPQHF
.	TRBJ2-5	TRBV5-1	CASSPVGKETQYF
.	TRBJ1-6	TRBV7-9	CASSIGQNSPLHF
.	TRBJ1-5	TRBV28	CASSGGNQPQHF
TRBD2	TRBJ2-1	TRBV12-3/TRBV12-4	CASSARTRGHYNEQFF
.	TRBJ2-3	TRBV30	CAWSNRGPNTQYF
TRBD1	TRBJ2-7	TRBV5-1	CASSFLVIGQGLQYF
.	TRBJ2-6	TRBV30	CAWRRGRVSGANVLTF
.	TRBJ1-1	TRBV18	CASSPQGGNTEAFF